This T cell receptor beta chain came from a study of blood T cell repertoires in COVID-19. Profiling relied on immunoSEQ multiplex PCR, and the TCRdb table lists in-frame clones only, not all of them. Here the sample spans 250,000 to 350,000 clones, about 89% being singletons. Germline CDR1 MDHEN, CDR2 SYDVKM. V was pared by 3 bases and J by 3 bases, with 8 bases of the junction left unmatched. The CDR3 is made up of 16 amino acids. The rearrangement uses TRBV28 and TRBJ1-5, with TRBD1 identical over 7 bases. The sequenced sample consisted of peripheral blood. This receptor was taken from a woman aged 55 to 70 with acute or convalescent COVID-19. CDR3 amino acids: CASSFNTGAPNQPQHF. CDR3 sequence (DNA): TGTGCCAGCAGTTTCAATACAGGGGCCCCCAATCAGCCCCAGCATTTT.